The 20 T cell receptor beta chains below were found in one sample sequenced in a study of T cell responses to AZD1222 COVID-19 vaccine. Only in-frame clones appear in the TCRdb table, and some are missing; sequencing was by immunoSEQ multiplex PCR. This sample has about 76,000 clones, with roughly nine tenths found just once. The specimen was peripheral blood, collected on day 0 of AZD1222 vaccination. The receptors were gathered from an adult in good health.

The rearrangement links TRBV25-1 to TRBJ1-2, with D uncertain. The length of the CDR3 is 11 residues. Germline assignment: CDR1 MGHDK and CDR2 SYGVNS. V was pared by 1 base and J by 6 bases, with 3 bases between. The CDR3: CASSELDGYTF. DNA of the CDR3: TGTGCCAGCAGTGAATTAGATGGCTACACCTTC.

This rearrangement joins TRBV11-3 to TRBJ2-7; the D call may be TRBD1 or TRBD2 (5 bases each). Trimming stripped 1 base from V and 5 bases from J, with 12 bases between. The CDR3 is 14 amino acids. Germline CDR1 SGHNT, CDR2 YENEEA. The CDR3 here is CASSLGRGADEQYF. As DNA, the CDR3 is TGTGCCAGCAGCTTAGGCCGGGGCGCCGACGAGCAGTACTTC.

This clone occurred once. This chain links TRBV19 with TRBJ2-3; 8 nucleotides line up with TRBD1. The V gene end was trimmed by 8 bases and the J gene end by 6 bases; junction bases not matched to a gene: 10. This CDR3 spans 14 amino acids. CDR1 is LNHDA, CDR2 SQIVND, per germline (reference sequence). The CDR3 bases are TGTGCCAGTCAACCAGGGGGCGCGGTGGATACGCAGTATTTT. It translates to CASQPGGAVDTQYF.

The chain combines TRBV9 with TRBJ2-2, with D unresolved. Trimming cost V 3 bases and J 2 bases, with 8 bases left between them. The germline V gene encodes CDR1 SGDLS and CDR2 YYNGEE. The CDR3 is 14 amino acids. The CDR3 spells CASSGSYNTGELFF. DNA of the CDR3: TGTGCCAGCAGCGGATCATACAACACCGGGGAGCTGTTTTTT.

The chain carries TRBV19 and TRBJ1-1, with 7 bases aligning to TRBD1. Germline CDR1 is LNHDA and CDR2 is SQIVND (reference sequence). This CDR3 is 13 amino acids long. J was trimmed by 0 bases and V by 6 bases; bases with no gene match: 1. The CDR3 sequence: CASSDRVNTEAFF. Written as DNA, the CDR3 is TGTGCCAGTAGCGACAGGGTGAACACTGAAGCTTTCTTT.

The chain has TRBV24-1 and TRBJ2-3; D ambiguous. Germline-derived CDR1 and CDR2 are KGHDR and SFDVKD. This CDR3 spans 18 amino acids. The V gene lost 2 bases and the J gene lost 2 bases, with 19 bases spanning the gap. CDR3 in amino acids: CATSDYSGPAGNTDTQYF. The CDR3 DNA follows: TGTGCCACCAGTGATTATTCCGGACCCGCTGGGAACACAGATACGCAGTATTTT.

The chain combines TRBV11-2 with TRBJ2-1, with D perhaps TRBD1 (6 bases). The V end was cut by 2 bases, the J end by 14 bases, with 13 bases between. This CDR3 has 12 amino acids. Per the germline V gene, CDR1 is SGHAT and CDR2 is FQNNGV. The CDR3, as DNA: TGTGCCAGCAGCTTATCAGGGGTAGGTGAGTTCTTC. Residues: CASSLSGVGEFF.

This chain uses TRBV6-5 with TRBJ1-1; D is perhaps TRBD1 (5 bases). The germline CDR1 and CDR2 sequences are MNHEY and SVGAGI. CDR3 length: 15 amino acids. V lost 0 bases and J 0 bases, leaving 8 bases between the germline ends. CDR3 loop: CASSYSAGLNTEAFF. CDR3 DNA: TGTGCCAGCAGTTACTCGGCAGGGCTGAACACTGAAGCTTTCTTT.

The genes are TRBV6-2 or TRBV6-3 and TRBJ2-2; D gene unclear. This CDR3 contains 17 residues. CDR1 MNHEY and CDR2 SVGEGT come from the germline V gene. The V end lost 0 bases, the J end lost 2 bases, and 13 bases lay between the germline ends. CDR3 loop: CASSYSTSTANTGELFF. CDR3 nucleotide sequence: TGTGCCAGCAGTTACTCGACGTCAACCGCAAACACCGGGGAGCTGTTTTTT.

J is TRBJ1-4 and V is TRBV28; D uncertain. The germline V gene has CDR1 MDHEN and CDR2 SYDVKM. Trimming removed 6 bases at V and 8 bases at J, with 7 bases between. The CDR3 is 11 residues long. CDR3 residues: CASSRTEKLFF. The CDR3 bases are TGTGCCAGCAGCCGTACCGAAAAACTGTTTTTT.

This sequence joins TRBV12-3 or TRBV12-4 and TRBJ2-7; TRBD2 might be the D (7 bases). V gave up 5 bases and J gave up 4 bases, with 12 bases separating them. CDR3 size: 13 residues. CDR3 in amino acids: CASSRRGAYEQYF. DNA of the CDR3: TGTGCCAGCAGTCGCCGGGGGGCGTACGAGCAGTACTTC.

The V call is TRBV18, the J call TRBJ1-1; a possible D gene is TRBD1 (6 bases). The CDR3 length is 14 residues. CDR1 and CDR2 (germline): KGHSH, LQKENI. The V end was cut by 3 bases, the J end by 8 bases, with 16 bases between. In DNA form, the CDR3 reads TGTGCCAGCTCACCGATCCAGGGGAGGGCAGAAGCTTTCTTT. Translation gives CASSPIQGRAEAFF.

The genes are TRBV3-1 (or the pseudogene TRBV3-2) and TRBJ2-2; tentative D call: TRBD1 (5 bases). CDR1 and CDR2 from the germline V gene are LGHDT and YNNKEL (reference sequence). V shed 2 bases and J shed 10 bases, with 14 bases lying between them. The CDR3 loop spans 14 amino acids. CDR3 in amino acids: CASSQTGGAEELFF. The CDR3 nucleotides read TGTGCCAGCAGCCAAACCGGTGGGGCCGAGGAGCTGTTTTTT.

The V and J genes are TRBV5-5 and TRBJ1-2; tentative D call: TRBD1 (5 bases). Trimming shortened V by 0 bases and J by 7 bases, and 16 bases separated the two germline ends. Per germline, CDR1 SGHKS and CDR2 YYEKEE (reference sequence). The CDR3 runs to 15 residues. DNA for the CDR3: TGTGCCAGCAGCTTGGAGTTCTCGAGGGGACTTGGCTACACCTTC. Translating it yields CASSLEFSRGLGYTF.

This clone has just one count. The chain has TRBV7-2 and TRBJ1-2, with D hard to call. V was pared by 5 bases and J by 0 bases, with 7 bases between. The CDR3 spans 13 residues. CDR1 SGHTA and CDR2 FQGNSA come from the germline V gene. CDR3 sequence: CASSQQANYGYTF. DNA of the CDR3: TGTGCCAGCAGCCAGCAGGCTAACTATGGCTACACCTTC.

This clone was detected only a few times. The chain is built from TRBV5-1 and TRBJ1-3; unclear D gene. Trimming stripped 0 bases from V and 1 base from J, with 8 bases between. There are 15 residues in the CDR3. Germline V CDR1 and CDR2: SGHRS, YFSETQ. The chain's CDR3 is CASSLVAGSGNTIYF. DNA for the CDR3: TGCGCCAGCAGCTTGGTGGCGGGTTCTGGAAACACCATATATTTT.

This clone was detected a few times. The genes are TRBV2 and TRBJ1-4; D is possibly TRBD1 (6 bases). V lost 5 bases and J 7 bases, leaving 14 bases between the germline ends. Germline CDR1 reads SNHLY; CDR2 reads FYNNEI. The CDR3 is made up of 14 amino acids. In DNA form, the CDR3 reads TGTGCCAGCAGTCAACAGGGACGTAGTGAAAAACTGTTTTTT. Encoded protein: CASSQQGRSEKLFF.

CDR3 nucleotide sequence: TGTGCCAGCAGAATAGGGGGGGCTGGGACTGAAGCTTTCTTT. It encodes CASRIGGAGTEAFF. The V gene is TRBV7-8, the J gene TRBJ1-1, with D tentatively TRBD1 (6 bases). Trimming pared 6 bases from V and 5 bases from J, leaving 16 bases between. CDR1 is SGHVS and CDR2 is FQNEAQ in the germline V gene. This CDR3 is 14 amino acids long.

This clone was seen a single time. The chain carries TRBV2 and TRBJ1-1; 8 bases map to TRBD1. After removal of 6 bases from V and 4 bases from J, the junction contained 10 bases not matched to a gene. Germline values: CDR1 SNHLY, CDR2 FYNNEI. CDR3 length: 15 residues. The CDR3 coding sequence is TGTGCCAGCAGCCGCCGGACAGGGCTTGGCACTGAAGCTTTCTTT. Protein product: CASSRRTGLGTEAFF.

The chain joins TRBV5-8 to TRBJ1-4, with D possibly TRBD1 on 5 matching bases. Trimming pared 4 bases from V and 0 bases from J, leaving 10 bases between. The CDR3 is 15 amino acids. From germline, CDR1 is SGHTS and CDR2 YDEGEE. Here the CDR3 DNA reads TGTGCCAGCAGCCCCGACAGTGCAACTAATGAAAAACTGTTTTTT. It specifies CASSPDSATNEKLFF.